The 16 T cell receptor beta chains in this list originate from one sample, sequenced in a study of low-dose radiotherapy and immunotherapy resistance in tumors. As to time point: after trial treatment. Described treatment: LDRT plus nivolumab, ipilimumab, low-dose cyclophosphamide and aspirin (RACIN trial). First-strand cDNA used TRAV- and TRBV-specific primers, covering alpha and beta chains. TCRs were put through 20 PCR cycles of amplification with Phusion. A constant-region primer and the V-primer adapter served as the primer pair. TCRdb processed the reads anew with MiXCR; each CDR3 protein has one entry. The data contain some 94,000 distinct CDR3 sequences, 20% to 25% of them singletons. The specimen was PBMCs, collected after low-dose radiotherapy plus immunotherapy. Source of these receptors: a female donor with ovarian cancer.

This clonotype was found many times. V and J are TRBV6-2 or TRBV6-3 and TRBJ2-7; perhaps D is TRBD1 or TRBD2 (5 bases each). This CDR3 contains 17 residues. V dropped 6 bases and J dropped 4 bases, with 25 bases sitting between them. Germline V gene sequence: CDR1 MNHEY, CDR2 SVGEGT. The CDR3 DNA sequence: TGTGCCAGCAGCAAATCCGCCTCCCGGGACCCGAGGTACGAGCAGTACTTC. It codes for CASSKSASRDPRYEQYF.

This clonotype was seen only a few times. The CDR3 is CASIRGDTSYGTEAFF. CDR3 nucleotide sequence: TGTGCCAGCATCAGAGGGGACACCTCCTATGGGACTGAAGCTTTCTTT. This sequence joins TRBV7-8 and TRBJ1-1, with D perhaps TRBD1 (6 bases). CDR1 is SGHVS and CDR2 is FQNEAQ in the germline V gene. The CDR3 spans 16 residues. The germline V and J ends were trimmed by 7 bases and 5 bases, with 23 bases remaining between them.

This clonotype has a handful of counts. The V call is TRBV20-1, the J call TRBJ2-7; TRBD2 is a possible D gene (5 bases). The CDR3 covers 13 residues. CDR1 DFQATT and CDR2 SNEGSKA come from the germline V gene (reference sequence). Trimming removed 6 bases from V and 3 bases from J, with 15 bases in between. CDR3 in amino acids: CSATSPGNYEQYF. For the CDR3, the DNA is TGCAGTGCAACCTCTCCCGGGAACTACGAGCAGTACTTC.

This chain joins TRBV3-1 and TRBJ2-6; 11 positions match TRBD2. CDR1 and CDR2 from the germline V gene are LGHDT and YNNKEL (reference sequence). V lost 4 bases, J lost 0 bases, and 5 bases stayed unmatched. The length of the CDR3 is 18 residues. The CDR3 protein is CASSPRTSGYSGANVLTF. CDR3 coding DNA: TGTGCCAGCAGCCCCCGGACTAGCGGGTACTCTGGGGCCAACGTCCTGACTTTC.

Remarks on this clonotype: A far larger clone differs by one base, so this is likely a read error. The chain employs TRBV13 and TRBJ2-7; no firm D call. With 8 bases removed from V and 0 bases from J, the gap between germline ends came to 11 bases. The CDR3 has 13 residues. Germline V CDR1 and CDR2: PRHDT, FYEKMQ (reference sequence). CDR3 sequence reads: CASDPSSSYEQYF. The DNA for the CDR3 is TGTGCCAGCGACCCATCGAGCTCCTACGAGCAGTACTTC. The variable domain in full, completed from reference TRBV13 and TRBJ2-7, reads AAGVIQSPRHLIKEKRETATLKCYPIPRHDTVYWYQQGPGQDPQFLISFYEKMQSDKGSIPDRFSAQQFSDYHSELNMSSLELGDSALYFCASDPSSSYEQYFGPGTRLTVT.

This clonotype was counted at least ten times. J is TRBJ2-3 and V is TRBV5-1, with unresolved D. The V gene's germline CDR1 is SGHRS and CDR2 YFSETQ. The CDR3 is 14 residues long. V shed 4 bases and J shed 2 bases, with 11 bases lying between them. CDR3: CASSLGPNTDTQYF. DNA of the CDR3: TGCGCCAGCAGCCTCGGACCTAACACAGATACGCAGTATTTT.

This chain uses TRBV10-3 with TRBJ2-7; D remains ambiguous. This CDR3 has 12 residues. The germline gives CDR1 ENHRY, CDR2 SYGVKD. Deletions cut 2 bases from V and 5 bases from J, with 7 bases between. The CDR3 loop is CAISEQVNEQYF. For the CDR3, the DNA is TGTGCCATCAGTGAGCAGGTAAACGAGCAGTACTTC.

Points on this clonotype: This probably arose from a read error, given a far larger clone one base away. The genes are TRBV2 and TRBJ2-4, with TRBD2 matching over 7 bases. Trimming cost V 6 bases and J 13 bases; bases outside gene matches: 12. Germline V gene lookup returns CDR1 SNHLY and CDR2 FYNNEI. The CDR3 covers 13 residues. The CDR3 bases are TGTGCCAGCAGCCTAGCGGTTTACAATGAGCAGTACTTC. Translated: CASSLAVYNEQYF. Looking up the rest from reference TRBV2 and TRBJ2-4 gives the full variable domain: EPEVTQTPSHQVTQMGQEVILRCVPISNHLYFYWYRQILGQKVEFLVSFYNNEISEKSEIFDDQFSVERPDGSNFTLKIRSTKLEDSAMYFCASSLAVYNEQYFGAGTRLSVL.

There are many counts of this clonotype. This chain links TRBV9 with TRBJ1-6; possible D gene TRBD1, 6 bases. The V end lost 1 base, the J end lost 7 bases, and 12 bases lay between the germline ends. Germline CDR1 SGDLS, CDR2 YYNGEE. The CDR3 is made up of 15 amino acids. This CDR3 is CASSVLGAENSPLHF. CDR3 DNA: TGTGCCAGCAGCGTACTGGGGGCAGAGAATTCACCCCTCCACTTT.

There are many counts of this clonotype. The rearrangement links TRBV2 to TRBJ2-1, with D tentatively TRBD1 (6 bases). Deletions cut 6 bases from V and 0 bases from J, with 12 bases between. This CDR3 is 15 amino acids long. Germline values: CDR1 SNHLY, CDR2 FYNNEI. The CDR3 here is CASSVRGSSYNEQFF. The CDR3 DNA follows: TGTGCCAGCAGCGTAAGGGGGAGCTCCTACAATGAGCAGTTCTTC.

There are many counts of this clonotype. The rearrangement links TRBV4-3 to TRBJ2-1, with D unresolved. Germline V gene data show CDR1 as LGHNA and CDR2 as YSLEER. The CDR3 totals 15 residues. Trimming cost V 2 bases and J 6 bases, with 14 bases left between them. This CDR3 reads CASSQHEDPFNEQFF. In DNA form, the CDR3 reads TGCGCCAGCAGCCAACACGAGGATCCGTTCAATGAGCAGTTCTTC.

This clonotype has ten or more counts. The V gene is TRBV15, the J gene TRBJ2-1, with D perhaps TRBD2 (5 bases). This CDR3 comprises 16 residues. V shed 5 bases and J shed 5 bases, with 19 bases lying between them. Looked up from germline, CDR1 is LNHNV and CDR2 is YYDKDF (reference sequence). Here the CDR3 reads CATSGRDKTGDNEQFF. Here the CDR3 DNA reads TGTGCCACCAGCGGCCGTGACAAGACCGGGGACAATGAGCAGTTCTTC.

Of note for this clonotype: A much larger clone differs by one base, so this may be a read error. The chain carries TRBV28 and TRBJ2-2; D possibly corresponds to TRBD2 (7 bases). This CDR3 has 15 residues. Deletions cut 5 bases from V and 5 bases from J, with 15 bases between. CDR1 and CDR2 from the germline V gene are MDHEN and SYDVKM. In nucleotides, the CDR3 is TGTGCCAGCAGTGTCGCGGGGGCCGGAACCGGGGAGCTGTTTTTT. This sequence encodes CASSVAGAGTGELFF.

The genes are TRBV7-8 and TRBJ2-2; 9 positions match TRBD1. CDR3 length equals 15 residues. V was clipped by 3 bases and J by 11 bases; unmatched bases: 10. The germline V gene has CDR1 SGHVS and CDR2 FQNEAQ. CDR3 amino acids: CASSFQGQGPSELFF. CDR3 sequence (DNA): TGTGCCAGCAGCTTTCAGGGACAGGGCCCATCTGAGCTGTTTTTT. Drawing the rest from reference TRBV7-8 and TRBJ2-2, the complete variable domain is GAGVSQSPRYKVAKRGQDVALRCDPISGHVSLFWYQQALGQGPEFLTYFQNEAQLDKSGLPSDRFFAERPEGSVSTLKIQRTQQEDSAVYLCASSFQGQGPSELFFGEGSRLTVL.

For this clonotype: A clone one base away is much larger, so this may be a read error. The gene calls are TRBV4-1 and TRBJ2-2; possibly TRBD2 for D (6 bases). CDR3 length equals 18 residues. Trimming took off 4 bases at V and 4 bases at J, with 22 bases between the two ends. The V gene's germline CDR1 is MGHRA and CDR2 YSYEKL. The CDR3 reads CASSRPLRGSDVTGELFF. The CDR3, as DNA: TGCGCCAGCAGCCGACCTTTGCGGGGTAGCGATGTCACCGGGGAGCTGTTTTTT.

V is TRBV30 and J is TRBJ2-1; TRBD2 is a possible D gene (5 bases). The V and J ends lost 0 bases and 1 base respectively, with 13 bases between them. Germline CDR1 GTSNPN, CDR2 SVGIG (reference sequence). This CDR3 has 16 residues. This CDR3 is CAWSVPGSVSYNEQFF. The CDR3 region has the DNA TGTGCCTGGAGTGTACCGGGTAGCGTTTCCTACAATGAGCAGTTCTTC. Drawing the rest from reference TRBV30 and TRBJ2-1, the complete variable domain is SQTIHQWPATLVQPVGSPLSLECTVEGTSNPNLYWYRQAAGRGLQLLFYSVGIGQISSEVPQNLSASRPQDRQFILSSKKLLLSDSGFYLCAWSVPGSVSYNEQFFGPGTRLTVL.